This is a list of T cell receptor beta chains from one sample in a study of cytomegalovirus exposure and HLA in healthy donors. Method: immunoSEQ multiplex PCR; TCRdb's copy keeps in-frame clones and lacks some. The sample comprises 110,000 to 150,000 clones, around 80% of which are singletons, and under 3% rests with the top ten. Sequencing used PBMCs. Receptor source: a female donor in good health and CMV-seronegative. Both conserved end residues are part of each CDR3. D genes are given only for firm matches. The size of a clone is reported for some rows only, either as once, few or many, or as a class for expanded clones.

>TRBD1|TRBV19|NA|TRBJ2-5
CASRQSYGQEQETQYF
TGTGCCAGTAGACAATCGTACGGACAGGAACAAGAGACCCAGTACTTC
>TRBD1|TRBV5-1|NA|TRBJ2-5
CASSLPRTGLQETQYF
TGCGCCAGCAGCCTCCCGAGGACAGGGCTTCAAGAGACCCAGTACTTC
>NA|TRBV18|NA|TRBJ1-1
CASSPPRQGITEAFF
TGTGCCAGCTCACCACCGAGGCAGGGCATCACTGAAGCTTTCTTT
>NA|TRBV5-5|NA|TRBJ1-2
CASSLEPRDTSYGYTF
TGTGCCAGCAGCTTGGAACCCCGGGACACAAGTTATGGCTACACCTTC
>TRBD1|TRBV5-1|NA|TRBJ1-1
CASSRKPGQPNTEAFF
TGCGCCAGCAGCCGGAAGCCGGGACAGCCTAACACTGAAGCTTTCTTT
>TRBD1|TRBV28|NA|TRBJ2-2
CASSGQGMTNTGELFF
TGTGCCAGCAGCGGACAGGGGATGACGAACACCGGGGAGCTGTTTTTT
>TRBD1|TRBV30|NA|TRBJ2-7
CAWRAGTGLYEQYF
TGTGCCTGGAGAGCCGGGACAGGGTTATACGAGCAGTACTTC
>NA|TRBV9|NA|TRBJ2-1
CASSVQGYNEQFF
TGTGCCAGCAGCGTACAGGGATACAATGAGCAGTTCTTC
>NA|TRBV2|NA|TRBJ1-4
CASRKGPDEKLFF
TGTGCCAGCAGGAAGGGGCCGGATGAAAAACTGTTTTTT
>TRBD1|TRBV5-5|NA|TRBJ1-1
CASSRQGARNTEAFF
TGTGCCAGCAGCAGGCAGGGGGCGAGGAACACTGAAGCTTTCTTT
>TRBD1|TRBV5-8|NA|TRBJ2-1
CASSPGTGHNEQFF
TGTGCCAGCAGCCCCGGGACAGGGCACAATGAGCAGTTCTTC
>TRBD1|TRBV28|few|TRBJ2-6
CASSIPGQGAGANVLTF
TGTGCCAGCAGTATTCCCGGACAGGGGGCTGGGGCCAACGTCCTGACTTTC
>NA|TRBV30|NA|TRBJ1-1
CAWSPRTGGVTPNTEAFF
TGTGCCTGGAGTCCTCGTACGGGGGGGGTCACACCGAACACTGAAGCTTTCTTT
>NA|TRBV4-1|NA|TRBJ2-1
CASSHYDFPPHNEQFF
TGCGCCAGCAGCCACTACGACTTTCCCCCCCACAATGAGCAGTTCTTC
>NA|TRBV25-1|NA|TRBJ1-2
CASSERGSYGYTF
TGTGCCAGCAGTGAAAGGGGAAGCTATGGCTACACCTTC
>NA|TRBV30|NA|TRBJ1-1
CAWRAPGGAMNTEAFF
TGTGCCTGGAGGGCGCCTGGGGGGGCTATGAACACTGAAGCTTTCTTT
>NA|TRBV7-9|once|TRBJ1-2
CASSFGQNYGYTF
TGTGCCAGCAGTTTCGGACAGAACTATGGCTACACCTTC
>NA|TRBV5-1|NA|TRBJ1-4
CASSFRTNEKLFF
TGCGCCAGCAGCTTTCGGACTAATGAAAAACTGTTTTTT
>TRBD2|TRBV2|once|TRBJ2-5
CASSVETRGAGHQETQYF
TGTGCCAGCAGCGTCGAAACCCGGGGAGCGGGGCACCAAGAGACCCAGTACTTC
>NA|TRBV29-1|few|TRBJ2-2
CSVERITGELFF
TGCAGCGTAGAGCGGATCACCGGGGAGCTGTTTTTT
>TRBD2|TRBV6-5|few|TRBJ2-1
CASSYNSGGFNEQFF
TGTGCCAGCAGTTACAACAGCGGGGGCTTCAATGAGCAGTTCTTC
>NA|TRBV7-9|NA|TRBJ2-7
CASRLPGPGNEQYF
TGTGCCAGCAGATTACCCGGACCAGGGAACGAGCAGTACTTC
>TRBD1|TRBV10-2|NA|TRBJ1-1
CASSVRGLPEAFF
TGCGCCAGCAGTGTAAGGGGGCTCCCTGAAGCTTTCTTT
>NA|TRBV14|NA|TRBJ1-3
CASSNTGGGNTIYF
TGTGCCAGCAGCAATACAGGAGGGGGAAACACCATATATTTT
>NA|TRBV5-6|NA|TRBJ1-2
CASSYRNPTGYGYTF
TGTGCCAGCAGCTACCGGAACCCGACAGGCTATGGCTACACCTTC
>NA|TRBV30|few|TRBJ2-7
CAWSVDISYEQYF
TGTGCCTGGAGTGTAGACATTTCCTACGAGCAGTACTTC
>NA|TRBV6-6|few|TRBJ2-7
CASRNDLWAYEQYF
TGTGCCAGCAGAAACGACCTGTGGGCGTACGAGCAGTACTTC
>TRBD2|TRBV6-5|NA|TRBJ2-3
CASGGERDTQYF
TGTGCCAGCGGGGGGGAAAGAGATACGCAGTATTTT
>NA|TRBV28|NA|TRBJ1-5
CASSPDSHSNQPQHF
TGTGCCAGCAGTCCGGACTCTCATAGCAATCAGCCCCAGCATTTT
>NA|TRBV6-1|NA|TRBJ1-1
CASGVQANTEAFF
TGTGCCAGCGGAGTCCAAGCGAACACTGAAGCTTTCTTT
>NA|TRBV10-2|NA|TRBJ1-5
CASRARNSNQPQHF
TGCGCCAGCAGGGCTAGAAATAGCAATCAGCCCCAGCATTTT
>NA|TRBV15|NA|TRBJ2-5
CATSRVVFQQETQYF
TGTGCCACCAGCAGAGTGGTATTCCAGCAAGAGACCCAGTACTTC
>NA|TRBV6-1|NA|TRBJ1-4
CATRSGVEEKLFF
TGTGCCACCAGGTCTGGAGTGGAGGAAAAACTGTTTTTT
>TRBD2|TRBV5-6|NA|TRBJ2-3
CASSSGPKREPDTQYF
TGTGCCAGCAGCAGTGGACCTAAGCGGGAGCCAGATACGCAGTATTTT
>TRBD2|TRBV4-3|few|TRBJ2-3
CASSQTFSGGVDTQYF
TGCGCCAGCAGCCAAACGTTTAGCGGGGGGGTGGATACGCAGTATTTT
>NA|TRBV19|few|TRBJ1-6
CASSPRDAIGGSPLHF
TGTGCCAGTAGTCCTCGGGACGCCATAGGGGGTTCACCCCTCCACTTT
>NA|TRBV10-1|NA|TRBJ1-2
CASSESTYPNPPNGYTF
TGCGCCAGCAGTGAGTCGACTTACCCGAACCCCCCTAATGGCTACACCTTC
>NA|TRBV5-4|NA|TRBJ1-2
CASSHRTTVIYGYTF
TGTGCCAGCAGCCACCGGACAACAGTGATCTATGGCTACACCTTC
>NA|TRBV5-1|NA|TRBJ2-7
CASSLEAQVGEQYF
TGCGCCAGCAGCTTGGAGGCCCAGGTTGGCGAGCAGTACTTC
>NA|TRBV6-6|few|TRBJ2-1
CAISGWDNEQFF
TGTGCCATATCAGGGTGGGACAATGAGCAGTTCTTC
>NA|TRBV20-1|NA|TRBJ2-4
CSASRGNIQYF
TGCAGTGCTAGCAGGGGCAACATTCAGTACTTC
>TRBD2|TRBV6-5|once|TRBJ2-2
CASSYGISGTGELFF
TGTGCCAGCAGTTACGGTATTAGCGGGACCGGGGAGCTGTTTTTT
>TRBD2|TRBV6-1|NA|TRBJ2-7
CASSEGLAGTYEQYF
TGTGCCAGCAGTGAAGGACTAGCGGGTACCTACGAGCAGTACTTC
>NA|TRBV19|many|TRBJ1-1
CASSTVPQTLTEAFF
TGTGCCAGTAGTACCGTTCCCCAGACACTCACTGAAGCTTTCTTT
>TRBD2|TRBV6-4|NA|TRBJ2-3
CASSDSGGTDTQYF
TGTGCCAGCAGTGATAGCGGGGGCACAGATACGCAGTATTTT